Presented here are 8 T cell receptor beta chains from one specimen sequenced in a study of CD8+ T cells in alopecia areata. Extracted RNA was reverse transcribed into cDNA, the sequencing template. Assay used: immunoSEQ multiplex PCR; TCRdb lists only in-frame clones, some missing. The repertoire yields about 110,000 clones, none seen only once; the top ten contain about 18%. The specimen sequenced was lesional skin. These receptors were obtained from a C3H/HeJ mouse with alopecia areata. MHC haplotype of the strain: H2-k.

A note on this clone: Any gene name here is a mouse gene name. The CDR3 is cut off 4 residues early in the read; its end comes from the germline J gene. This chain connects TRBV1 to TRBJ2-1; 9 bases agree with TRBD1. V dropped 3 bases and J dropped 6; count of bases not matched to a gene: 3. CDR3 size: 14 residues. Germline-derived CDR1 and CDR2 are NSQYPW and LRSPGD (reference sequence). CDR3 DNA (partial): TGCACCTGCAGTGCGCCGGGACAGGGTGCT. Its translation is CTCSAPGQGA. The whole CDR3 sequence is CTCSAPGQGAEQFF.

This clone was detected many times. The gene symbols are mouse symbols. Read data end 4 residues before the CDR3 end; the end is taken from the germline J gene. J is TRBJ2-1 and V is TRBV13-3; maybe TRBD1 (7 bases). The CDR3 is made up of 14 amino acids. Per the germline V gene, CDR1 is NNHDY and CDR2 is SYVADS. The CDR3 bases that were read are TGTGCCAGCAGTGAATCGGCAGGGGGGGCT. Translating it yields CASSESAGGA. The whole CDR3 reads CASSESAGGAEQFF.

This clone was detected many times. The gene names here belong to mouse. The read terminates 4 residues ahead of where the CDR3 ends, so the germline J gene completes it. V is TRBV13-3 and J is TRBJ2-7, with D maybe TRBD1 (6 bases). Germline-derived CDR1 and CDR2 are NNHDY and SYVADS. This CDR3 has 13 amino acids. The CDR3 spells CASSGTANDEQYF. CDR3 bases read: TGTGCCAGCAGTGGGACAGCCAATGAT.

The table lists this clone with a few counts. The genes are named according to mouse. Coverage ceases 4 residues before the CDR3 finishes, and the germline J gene fills in the end. The V call is TRBV13-2, the J call TRBJ2-7; D is possibly TRBD1 (6 bases). Deletions cut 1 base from V and 3 bases from J, with 8 bases between. CDR1 and CDR2 from the germline V gene are NNHNN and SYGAGS (reference sequence). The CDR3 is 13 amino acids. Partial CDR3 DNA: TGTGCCAGCGGTGATCTGGACAGCTAT. Protein product: CASGDLDSY. The CDR3, in full, reads CASGDLDSYEQYF.

In this sample, this clone turned up a few times. Genes here carry mouse names. The read ends 4 residues shy of where the CDR3 ends; the end is completed using the germline J gene. The chain carries TRBV13-3 and TRBJ2-1; TRBD2 aligns across 11 bases. CDR1 and CDR2 (germline): NNHDY, SYVADS. Trimming removed 2 bases from V and 3 bases from J; junction bases left unmatched: 4. The CDR3 spans 16 residues. The CDR3 bases that were read are TGTGCCAGCAGTGACGGTGGGACTGGGGGCTATGCT. It codes for CASSDGGTGGYA. In full, the CDR3 is CASSDGGTGGYAEQFF.

Many counts were recorded for this clone. Gene labels here are mouse ones. The sequenced CDR3 bases are TGTGCCAGCAACCAGGGGGTTTCCAACGAA. Protein: CASNQGVSNE. The whole CDR3 sequence reads CASNQGVSNERLFF. V gene TRBV13-3 combines with J gene TRBJ1-4; 7 bases fit TRBD1. The CDR3 end falls 4 residues outside the read, so it is completed with the germline J gene. Germline assignment: CDR1 NNHDY and CDR2 SYVADS. The CDR3 length is 14 residues. Losses at the gene ends were 6 bases for V and 0 bases for J; bases not matched to a gene: 2.

Remarks on this clone: The germline and genes are mouse ones. The CDR3 is cut off 4 residues early in the read; its end comes from the germline J gene. The genes are TRBV1 and TRBJ2-1, with a possible D match to TRBD1 (5 bases). With 6 bases removed from V and 3 bases from J, the gap between germline ends came to 12 bases. Germline CDR1 and CDR2: NSQYPW and LRSPGD (reference sequence). The CDR3 extends over 14 amino acids. The sequenced part of the CDR3 DNA is TGCACCTGCAGCACCGGAGGGGTCTATGCT. Translation: CTCSTGGVYA. The full CDR3 is CTCSTGGVYAEQFF.

This clone was detected only a few times. These gene names are mouse names. The CDR3 is cut off 4 residues early in the read; its end comes from the germline J gene. V gene TRBV1 combines with J gene TRBJ2-5; D is possibly TRBD1 (6 bases). The germline CDR1 and CDR2 sequences are NSQYPW and LRSPGD (reference sequence). The CDR3 totals 15 residues. V lost 1 base and J 2 bases, leaving 10 bases between the germline ends. The DNA read from the CDR3 is TGCACCTGCAGTGCAGTCAGGGGCAGCCAAGAC. It is translated as CTCSAVRGSQD. The CDR3 in its entirety is CTCSAVRGSQDTQYF. Full variable domain (remainder filled in from reference TRBV1 and TRBJ2-5): VTLLEQNPRWRLVPRGQAVNLRCILKNSQYPWMSWYQQDLQKQLQWLFTLRSPGDKEVKSLPGADYLATRVTDTELRLQVANMSQGRTLYCTCSAVRGSQDTQYFGPGTRLLVL.